This is a list of T cell receptor beta chains from one sample in a study of blood T cell repertoires in COVID-19. The method was immunoSEQ multiplex PCR; TCRdb's version includes in-frame clones alone and lacks a portion of them. The sample consists of about 350,000 clones, around nine tenths of them appearing once. Material: PBMCs or T cells enriched from blood (not recorded which). All receptors derive from a woman under 40 who had been exposed to COVID-19. The CDR3 runs from the conserved cysteine through the conserved F or W. D genes are given only for firm matches. Rows may omit the clone size; those that give it use once, few, many or a size class.

j_gene | abundance | v_gene | d_gene | CDR3aa | CDR3nt
TRBJ2-1 | - | TRBV28 | - | CASLGPSYNEQFF | TGTGCCAGCCTGGGGCCTTCCTACAATGAGCAGTTCTTC
TRBJ1-5 | - | TRBV7-9 | TRBD1 | CASSWTGGNQPQHF | TGTGCCAGCAGCTGGACAGGTGGCAATCAGCCCCAGCATTTT
TRBJ2-5 | - | TRBV10-1 | - | CASSESGSWETQYF | TGCGCCAGCAGTGAGTCTGGCAGTTGGGAGACCCAGTACTTC
TRBJ2-3 | - | TRBV6-5 | TRBD2 | CASRLAGGDTQYF | TGTGCCAGCAGACTAGCGGGAGGGGATACGCAGTATTTT
TRBJ2-1 | few | TRBV27 | TRBD2 | CASSLAGRGNEQFF | TGTGCCAGCAGCCTAGCGGGTCGGGGCAATGAGCAGTTCTTC
TRBJ1-1 | - | TRBV30 | - | CAWSVAWNTEAFF | TGTGCCTGGAGTGTCGCGTGGAACACTGAAGCTTTCTTT
TRBJ2-2 | - | TRBV5-1 | TRBD2 | CASRVTGGRYTGELFF | TGCGCCAGCAGGGTGACCGGCGGGAGGTACACCGGGGAGCTGTTTTTT
TRBJ1-1 | once | TRBV3-1/TRBV3-2 | - | CASSQEDSFPEAFF | TGTGCCAGCAGCCAAGAGGACAGTTTTCCTGAAGCTTTCTTT
TRBJ1-5 | - | TRBV6-5 | - | CASSSRWHQPQHF | TGTGCCAGCAGTTCCCGATGGCATCAGCCCCAGCATTTT
TRBJ2-5 | - | TRBV28 | TRBD2 | CASSPGTSFLGKETQYF | TGTGCCAGCAGTCCCGGGACTAGCTTTTTGGGAAAAGAGACCCAGTACTTC
TRBJ1-3 | - | TRBV6-5 | - | CASSYSGAGNTIYF | TGTGCCAGCAGTTACTCAGGAGCCGGAAACACCATATATTTT
TRBJ1-1 | - | TRBV6-5 | - | CATNGFLNTEAFF | TGTGCCACAAACGGGTTCTTGAACACTGAAGCTTTCTTT
TRBJ2-7 | - | TRBV27 | - | CASKASPSYEQYF | TGTGCCAGCAAAGCTTCCCCCTCCTACGAGCAGTACTTC
TRBJ1-2 | - | TRBV28 | - | CASSQEDYGYTF | TGTGCCAGCAGTCAGGAGGACTATGGCTACACCTTC
TRBJ2-4 | - | TRBV3-1/TRBV3-2 | TRBD1 | CASSQAMTGTGDIQYF | TGTGCCAGCAGCCAAGCTATGACCGGGACAGGGGACATTCAGTACTTC
TRBJ1-1 | - | TRBV11-1 | - | CASSFLQGNTEAFF | TGTGCCAGCAGCTTTCTACAGGGGAACACTGAAGCTTTCTTT
TRBJ1-2 | - | TRBV5-1 | TRBD1 | CASSLEGTEHGYTF | TGCGCCAGCAGCTTGGAAGGGACAGAGCATGGCTACACCTTC
TRBJ2-1 | - | TRBV11-3 | - | CASSLPRGTGVGHEQFF | TGTGCCAGCAGCTTACCACGCGGAACGGGAGTGGGGCATGAGCAGTTCTTC
TRBJ2-1 | - | TRBV10-2 | - | CASSVNRVFNEQFF | TGCGCCAGCAGTGTTAACAGGGTGTTCAATGAGCAGTTCTTC
TRBJ2-7 | - | TRBV10-3 | TRBD1 | CASAGTGISYEQYF | TGTGCCTCTGCCGGGACAGGGATCTCCTACGAGCAGTACTTC
TRBJ1-1 | once | TRBV19 | - | CASSIGVDTEAFF | TGTGCCAGTAGTATAGGCGTGGACACTGAAGCTTTCTTT
TRBJ1-2 | - | TRBV12-3/TRBV12-4 | - | CASSLGHGYTF | TGTGCCAGCAGTTTGGGGCATGGCTACACCTTC
TRBJ2-1 | few | TRBV27 | TRBD2 | CASRTSASGSDEQFF | TGTGCCAGCAGGACATCGGCTAGCGGGAGTGATGAGCAGTTCTTC
TRBJ2-3 | - | TRBV30 | TRBD2 | CAWTFSGRTDTQYF | TGTGCCTGGACCTTTAGCGGGAGGACAGATACGCAGTATTTT
TRBJ1-1 | - | TRBV27 | - | CASSLGFGGLGTEAFF | TGTGCCAGCAGTTTAGGGTTTGGAGGGCTTGGCACTGAAGCTTTCTTT
TRBJ1-2 | - | TRBV3-1/TRBV3-2 | TRBD1 | CASSHSDRVSYGYTF | TGTGCCAGCAGCCACTCCGACAGGGTTTCCTATGGCTACACCTTC
TRBJ2-1 | - | TRBV28 | - | CASSSSAGGYNEQFF | -
TRBJ2-5 | - | TRBV3-1/TRBV3-2 | TRBD2 | CASSPVAGGKETQYF | TGTGCCAGCAGCCCCGTGGCGGGAGGAAAAGAGACCCAGTACTTC
TRBJ2-7 | - | TRBV2 | - | CAITGQRSYEQYF | TGTGCCATTACTGGACAGAGATCATACGAGCAGTACTTC
TRBJ2-7 | - | TRBV11-2 | TRBD2 | CASSSRTSGRNSYEQYF | TGTGCCAGCAGCTCAAGGACTAGCGGGAGGAATTCCTACGAGCAGTACTTC
TRBJ2-5 | - | TRBV23-1 | - | CAGDFFEETQYF | TGCGCCGGCGACTTTTTCGAAGAGACCCAGTACTTC
TRBJ2-7 | - | TRBV5-4 | TRBD2 | CASSLKAGGSEQYF | TGTGCCAGCAGCTTAAAAGCGGGGGGGAGCGAGCAGTACTTC
TRBJ2-7 | - | TRBV12-3/TRBV12-4 | TRBD2 | CASSSSGSAEQYF | TGTGCCAGCAGTAGTAGCGGGAGCGCCGAGCAGTACTTC
TRBJ2-7 | - | TRBV12-3/TRBV12-4 | TRBD2 | CASKSGNSYEQYF | TGTGCCAGCAAAAGCGGGAACTCCTACGAGCAGTACTTC
TRBJ1-1 | - | TRBV7-9 | TRBD1 | CASTRQGAYGNTEAFF | TGTGCCAGCACCCGACAGGGGGCTTACGGGAACACTGAAGCTTTCTTT
TRBJ1-2 | - | TRBV27 | TRBD1 | CASSLTRTGGYGYTF | TGTGCCAGCAGTTTAACCCGGACAGGGGGGTATGGCTACACCTTC
TRBJ1-1 | - | TRBV4-2 | - | CASSQVGQGYTEAFF | TGTGCCAGCAGCCAAGTCGGTCAGGGTTACACTGAAGCTTTCTTT
TRBJ2-1 | - | TRBV6-1 | TRBD2 | CASSEGTSRYEQFF | TGTGCCAGCAGTGAAGGGACTAGTCGCTATGAGCAGTTCTTC
TRBJ2-3 | - | TRBV6-5 | TRBD2 | CASNLAGVRDTQYF | TGTGCCAGCAATCTAGCGGGAGTTCGAGATACGCAGTATTTT
TRBJ2-1 | - | TRBV2 | TRBD2 | CATVTSGSPYNEQFF | TGTGCCACCGTGACTAGCGGGAGTCCCTACAATGAGCAGTTCTTC
TRBJ2-1 | once | TRBV5-1 | - | CASSRGGENEQFF | TGCGCCAGCAGCCGCGGTGGAGAGAATGAGCAGTTCTTC
TRBJ1-2 | - | TRBV6-5 | TRBD1 | CASSYSWQGDGYTF | TGTGCCAGCAGTTACTCATGGCAGGGGGATGGCTACACCTTC
TRBJ1-3 | - | TRBV5-1 | - | CASSPVSRVAGNTIYF | TGCGCCAGCAGCCCCGTGAGCAGGGTGGCTGGAAACACCATATATTTT